The 7 T cell receptor beta chains given below trace back to one sample, sequenced in a study of blood T cell repertoires in COVID-19. The method was immunoSEQ multiplex PCR; TCRdb's version includes in-frame clones alone and lacks a portion of them. Here the sample spans 150,000 or so clones, more than 80% being singletons. Input material: PBMCs or T cells enriched from blood (not recorded which). These receptor sequences come from a man aged 45 to 65 who had recovered from COVID-19.

The rearrangement links TRBV18 to TRBJ2-3; 8 bases agree with TRBD1. J lost 7 bases, V lost 0 bases, and 6 bases had no gene match. CDR3 length: 15 amino acids. The germline V gene has CDR1 KGHSH and CDR2 LQKENI. CDR3 in amino acids: CASSPPGQGGHTQYF. The CDR3 nucleotides are TGTGCCAGCTCACCACCCGGACAGGGAGGCCATACGCAGTATTTT.

This clone has only a few counts. The chain joins TRBV3-1 (or the pseudogene TRBV3-2) to TRBJ2-7, with TRBD1 identical over 8 bases. From germline, CDR1 is LGHDT and CDR2 YNNKEL (reference sequence). The CDR3 consists of 15 residues. The V and J ends lost 1 base and 2 bases, in that order; junction bases with no gene match: 4. The DNA for the CDR3 is TGTGCCAGCAGCCAAGCTGACAGGGGTACCTACGAGCAGTACTTC. This codes for CASSQADRGTYEQYF.

This chain joins TRBV29-1 and TRBJ2-3; D may be TRBD2 (6 bases). CDR3 length: 14 residues. Germline CDR1 is SQVTM and CDR2 is ANQGSEA. V lost 4 bases and J 4 bases, leaving 15 bases between the germline ends. CDR3 sequence reads: CSVVLSGRADTQYF. The CDR3 coding sequence is TGCAGCGTTGTCCTTAGCGGACGAGCAGATACGCAGTATTTT.

This clone was observed a single time. The genes are TRBV19 and TRBJ2-2; 10 bases match TRBD2. Looked up from germline, CDR1 is LNHDA and CDR2 is SQIVND (reference sequence). The CDR3 runs to 17 residues. V shed 6 bases and J 7 bases; nucleotides not matched to a gene: 14. CDR3 protein: CASSPTAGGPLVGELFF. The CDR3 DNA reads TGTGCCAGTAGCCCCACAGCGGGGGGGCCTTTAGTCGGGGAGCTGTTTTTT. The complete variable domain, with remaining parts taken from reference TRBV19 and TRBJ2-2, reads DGGITQSPKYLFRKEGQNVTLSCEQNLNHDAMYWYRQDPGQGLRLIYYSQIVNDFQKGDIAEGYSVSREKKESFPLTVTSAQKNPTAFYLCASSPTAGGPLVGELFFGEGSRLTVL.

This chain links TRBV29-1 with TRBJ1-1; unclear D gene. Trimming removed 4 bases from V and 8 bases from J, with 8 bases in between. Germline V gene lookup returns CDR1 SQVTM and CDR2 ANQGSEA. CDR3 length equals 10 residues. CDR3 amino acids: CSVASGEAFF. The CDR3 region has the DNA TGCAGCGTTGCTAGTGGGGAAGCTTTCTTT.

The rearrangement links TRBV3-1 (or the pseudogene TRBV3-2) to TRBJ2-5, with 9 positions matching TRBD2. Trimming cost V 4 bases and J 4 bases; bases outside gene matches: 13. The CDR3 is 17 residues long. Germline V gives CDR1 LGHDT, CDR2 YNNKEL (reference sequence). CDR3 region: CASSPLRRRGGRETQYF. The CDR3, as DNA: TGTGCCAGCAGCCCCCTCAGGAGGCGGGGGGGCCGAGAGACCCAGTACTTC.

The gene calls are TRBV28 and TRBJ1-1; the D is unclear. In germline, CDR1 is MDHEN, CDR2 SYDVKM. The CDR3 spans 14 residues. V lost 7 bases, J lost 4 bases, and 16 bases lay in between. The CDR3 sequence is CASTLPSRSTEAFF. The CDR3 DNA sequence: TGTGCCAGCACCCTCCCTTCTCGGTCCACTGAAGCTTTCTTT.